This T cell receptor beta chain was sequenced for a study of cytomegalovirus exposure and HLA in healthy donors. Points from the study as a whole: Investigators reported over 150 TCR beta chains as tied to cytomegalovirus.

This CDR3 has 15 amino acids. The V segment lost 2 bases and the J segment 8 bases; nucleotides outside the gene matches: 6. In germline, CDR1 is SEHNR, CDR2 FQNEAQ (reference sequence). This clone was detected a few times. Its antigen remains unknown. PCR employed 60 Vbeta and 13 Jbeta primers. Data came from immunoSEQ multiplex PCR; TCRdb stores just in-frame clones and leaves some out. The table shows approximately 190,000 clones, with around 83% occurring only once. The chain combines TRBV7-9 with TRBJ2-1, with TRBD2 matching over 10 bases. The receptor comes from a woman aged 18-35 years in good health and CMV-seronegative. The sequenced material came from PBMCs. In DNA form, the CDR3 reads TGTGCCAGCAGCTTATGGGGGACTAGCGTTCATGAGCAGTTCTTC. Its protein product is CASSLWGTSVHEQFF.